This entry concerns a single T cell receptor beta chain. No antigen is known for it. At one of its ends the junction is not consistent with the germline gene, which may arise from a read error. This sample is part of a study of tumor and adjacent non-tumor tissue in lung cancer (dated 2018 in TCRdb). Some background on the complete study: Of the cohort, roughly 12 patients had adenocarcinoma, 2 had squamous cell carcinoma and 1 had small cell lung cancer. Among the approximately 15 patients, ages ranged from roughly 30 to 76 years, roughly 10 were men and 5 were women, and disease was TNM stage I to III. A total of 95 million to 150 million productive TCRbeta reads were generated by sequencing, corresponding to an average of about 4.17 million reads per sample. The study compared bulk TCRbeta repertoires from lung tumor tissue and matched distant non-tumor lung tissue of some 14 lung cancer patients. TCRbeta CDR3 sequencing was performed on more than 25 paired specimens, with one tumor sample and one normal lung sample collected per patient. Paper-wide results and their limitations: The sequencing platform is not named in the methods, and unique molecular identifiers are not mentioned. Because peripheral blood was not sequenced, the blood TCRbeta repertoires of the lung cancer patients in the study went unexamined. The top 100 clones accounted for a significantly larger cumulative portion of the repertoire in normal lung than in tumor tissue. With only about 14 patients in the cohort, the authors noted that larger samples and more detailed clinical data are needed. TCR diversity was significantly higher in younger patients, and higher tumor TCR diversity was associated with shorter overall and disease-free survival. Significantly higher TCR diversity (inverse Simpson) was observed in tumor tissue than in normal lung tissue (approximately 440 vs 150, P = 0.0075, Mann-Whitney U test).

The receptor library was made with multiplex PCR. TCRdb records Illumina HiSeq 2500 as the sequencer. TCRbeta libraries were constructed through three rounds of nested PCR with primers (Table S4) according to protocols modified from ARM-PCR. Before sequencing, PCR products of 200-500 bp were cut from the gel and purified using the QIAquick gel extraction kit. The authors' pipeline ran thus. Trimmomatic was used to clean the reads, FLASH was used to merge the reads into complete CDR3 sequences, and MiTCR was used to assign the reads to V(D)J germline segments. Clonal diversity was calculated as the inverse Simpson's index using VDJtools. A read counted as productive if the sequence was in-frame and lacked a premature stop codon. TCRdb itself trimmed the public reads at Q25 with fastp, ran MiXCR and retained productive beta chains. Each entry is one CDR3 protein sequence, shown with its most common DNA and genes. None of the V and J calls come from the authors' own analysis; TCRdb made them. The sample contains approximately 100,000 distinct CDR3 sequences, 60% to 80% of them found a single time. Under 20% of the sample belongs to the ten largest clones.

RNA was extracted from bulk unsorted tissue and checked for quality with a NanoDrop ND-1000 and an Agilent 2100. For the normal lung samples, distant non-tumor tissue was collected more than 3 cm away from the tumor edge. Newly diagnosed lung cancer patients without prior chemotherapy who had been admitted for thoracic surgery in China between August and November 2014 were enrolled as donors. Anyone who had undergone radiotherapy or chemotherapy before, or who had another cancer at the same time, was left out of the study. Surgical tissue pieces of about 1-2.1 cm3 were preserved in RNAlater solution and were kept at -80 degrees C until use. CDR1 and CDR2 were assigned from the germline V gene as WSHSY and SAAADI. The cysteine opens and the phenylalanine closes a CDR3 of 15 amino acids. The retained sequence is limited to the CDR3, 45 bases, with the frame set at the first base.

The receptor comes from a man in his 60s with non-small cell lung cancer. The sequencing input was distant non-tumor lung tissue. The V and J segments used are TRBV10-2 and TRBJ1-6; the D segment could be TRBD1, given 5 matching bases. The nucleotide sequence reads as follows: TGCGCCAGTAGACTCGGGCAGGGTGTGAATTCACACCTCCACTTT. Translated, this is CASRLGQGVNSHLHF.